This TCR beta chain was sequenced in a study of response to subunit inactivated influenza vaccine. TCRdb re-called the RT-PCR reads with MiXCR, one entry per CDR3 protein. Altogether over 450,000 distinct CDR3 sequences are present, about an eighth being singletons, with the ten largest covering around 13%. Germline CDR1 and CDR2: MGHRA and YSYEKL. The CDR3 covers 16 residues. Unmatched junction bases numbered 6, after V lost 4 bases and J lost 0 bases. This clonotype has ten or more counts. Sequencing used PBMCs from blood, obtained more than 35 days after vaccination. This sequence originates from a man aged 45-65 years who received an inactivated influenza vaccine. The rearrangement links TRBV4-1 to TRBJ2-3, with 8 bases fitting TRBD2. CDR3 in amino acids: CASSRSSGLSTDTQYF. Here the CDR3 DNA reads TGCGCCAGCAGCCGATCTAGCGGGCTGAGCACAGATACGCAGTATTTT.